This T cell receptor (beta chain) was documented in a study of blood T cells in healthy people across ages. Background on the study: The template switching approach captured approximately one barcoded beta molecule for every two T cells.

A second PCR of about 6 to 11 cycles used a sample-barcoded 5' primer and a J-beta primer mix. TCRdb reprocessed the 5' RACE reads via MiXCR and lists one record per CDR3 protein. The sample records 750,000 to 850,000 distinct CDR3 sequences, just under 25% being singletons. This clonotype was observed a few times. These data also formed part of another study, on T cells of mothers and their children.

Sequencing was carried out using blood. This receptor was identified in a boy aged 10-17 years in good health.

The CDR3 DNA is TGTGCCAGCAGTGAAGGGGTGACCTACGAGCAGTACTTC. It yields the protein CASSEGVTYEQYF. The chain uses TRBV2 and TRBJ2-7; D is unclear. The CDR3 is 13 residues long. Deletions cut 1 base from V and 2 bases from J, with 6 bases between. Germline loops: CDR1 SNHLY, CDR2 FYNNEI.